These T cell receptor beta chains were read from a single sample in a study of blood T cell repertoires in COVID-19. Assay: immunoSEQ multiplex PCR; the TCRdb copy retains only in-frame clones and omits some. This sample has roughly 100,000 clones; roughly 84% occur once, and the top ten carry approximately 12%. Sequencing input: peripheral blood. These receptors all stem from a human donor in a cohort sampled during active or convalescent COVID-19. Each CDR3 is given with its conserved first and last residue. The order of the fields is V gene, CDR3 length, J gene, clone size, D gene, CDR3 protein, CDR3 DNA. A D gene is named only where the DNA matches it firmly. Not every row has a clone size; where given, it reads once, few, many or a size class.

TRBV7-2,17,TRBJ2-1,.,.,CASSPEGGGPSYNEQFF,TGTGCCAGCAGCCCAGAAGGGGGGGGCCCCTCCTACAATGAGCAGTTCTTC
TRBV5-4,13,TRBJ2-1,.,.,CASSSDSYNEQFF,TGTGCCAGCAGCTCCGACAGCTACAATGAGCAGTTCTTC
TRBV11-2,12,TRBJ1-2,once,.,CASWGQNYGYTF,TGTGCCAGCTGGGGGCAGAACTATGGCTACACCTTC
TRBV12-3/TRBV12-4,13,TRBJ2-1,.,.,CASSLEGEREQFF,TGTGCCAGCAGTTTAGAGGGGGAGCGTGAGCAGTTCTTC
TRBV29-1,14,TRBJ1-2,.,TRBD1,CSVVSDRGNYGYTF,TGCAGCGTTGTTTCGGACAGGGGTAACTATGGCTACACCTTC
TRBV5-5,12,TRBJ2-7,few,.,CASSLSSYEQYF,TGTGCCAGCAGCTTGTCCAGCTACGAGCAGTACTTC
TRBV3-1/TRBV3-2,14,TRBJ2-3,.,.,CASTEGNSGRTQYF,TGTGCCAGCACCGAAGGTAACTCAGGGAGGACGCAGTATTTT
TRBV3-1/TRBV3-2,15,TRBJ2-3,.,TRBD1,CASSQGTGVTDTQYF,TGTGCCAGCAGCCAAGGGACAGGGGTAACAGATACGCAGTATTTT
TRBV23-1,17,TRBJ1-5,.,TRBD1,CASSQSYRGEGNQPQHF,TGCGCCAGCAGTCAATCGTACAGGGGGGAGGGCAATCAGCCCCAGCATTTT
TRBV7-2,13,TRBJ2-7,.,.,CASRAQGPYEQYF,TGTGCCAGCAGGGCACAGGGACCCTACGAGCAGTACTTC
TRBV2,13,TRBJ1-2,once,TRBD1,CASSLDRDYGYTF,TGTGCCAGCAGTTTAGACAGGGACTATGGCTACACCTTC
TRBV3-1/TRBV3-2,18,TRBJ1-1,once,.,CASSQERNRAGGNTEAFF,TGTGCCAGCAGCCAGGAGAGGAACAGGGCGGGGGGTAACACTGAAGCTTTCTTT
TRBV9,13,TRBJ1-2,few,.,CASAGGAEDGYTF,TGTGCCAGCGCCGGAGGGGCGGAGGATGGCTACACCTTC
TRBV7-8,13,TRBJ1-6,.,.,CASSLRHNSPLHF,TGTGCCAGCAGCCTAAGACACAATTCACCCCTCCACTTT
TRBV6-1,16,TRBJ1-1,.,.,CASSERNYFLNTEAFF,TGTGCCAGCAGTGAACGGAACTATTTTTTGAACACTGAAGCTTTCTTT
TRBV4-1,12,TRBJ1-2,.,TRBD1,CASSQPDRKYTF,TGCGCCAGCAGCCAGCCGGACAGGAAATACACCTTC
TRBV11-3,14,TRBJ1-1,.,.,CASSPREGETEAFF,TGTGCCAGCAGCCCCCGTGAAGGGGAAACTGAAGCTTTCTTT
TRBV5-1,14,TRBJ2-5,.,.,CASSLQGMGETQYF,TGCGCCAGCAGCTTACAGGGAATGGGAGAGACCCAGTACTTC
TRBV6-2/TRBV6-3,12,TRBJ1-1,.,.,CASSYSGFEAFF,TGTGCCAGCAGTTACTCCGGGTTTGAAGCTTTCTTT
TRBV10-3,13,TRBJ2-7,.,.,CAISNDRFYEQYF,TGTGCCATCAGCAACGACAGATTCTACGAGCAGTACTTC
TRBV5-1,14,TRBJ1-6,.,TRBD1,CASRAGTDNSPLHF,TGCGCCAGCAGGGCGGGGACAGATAATTCACCCCTCCACTTT
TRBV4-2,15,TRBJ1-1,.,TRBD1,CASSVDRGEDTEAFF,TGTGCCAGCAGCGTCGACAGGGGAGAGGACACTGAAGCTTTCTTT
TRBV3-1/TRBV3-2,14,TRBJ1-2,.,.,CASSQGAANYGYTF,TGTGCCAGCAGCCAAGGGGCAGCTAACTATGGCTACACCTTC
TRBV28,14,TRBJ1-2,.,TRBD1,CASSLRGRGRGYTF,TGTGCCAGCAGTTTACGGGGCAGGGGGCGCGGCTACACCTTC
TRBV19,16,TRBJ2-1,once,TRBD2,CASSIVSGGGPSEQFF,TGTGCCAGTAGTATAGTTAGCGGGGGGGGCCCCAGTGAGCAGTTCTTC
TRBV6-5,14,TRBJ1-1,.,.,CASRQTEMNTEAFF,TGTGCCAGCAGGCAGACAGAGATGAACACTGAAGCTTTCTTT
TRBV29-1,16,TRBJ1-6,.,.,CSVEEKYGGDNSPLHF,TGCAGCGTTGAAGAGAAGTATGGGGGGGATAATTCACCCCTCCACTTT
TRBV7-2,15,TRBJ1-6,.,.,CASSREISYNSPLHF,TGTGCCAGCAGCCGGGAGATCTCCTATAATTCACCCCTCCACTTT
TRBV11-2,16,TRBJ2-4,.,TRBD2,CASSLGGTGGRNIQYF,TGTGCCAGCAGCTTAGGGGGTACGGGGGGTCGAAACATTCAGTACTTC
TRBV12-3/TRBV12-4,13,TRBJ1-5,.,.,CASSRAGNQPQHF,TGTGCCAGCAGTAGGGCGGGGAACCAGCCCCAGCATTTT
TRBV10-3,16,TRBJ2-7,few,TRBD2,CAISEWGTSDRGEQYF,TGTGCCATCAGTGAGTGGGGGACTAGCGATCGGGGAGAGCAGTACTTC